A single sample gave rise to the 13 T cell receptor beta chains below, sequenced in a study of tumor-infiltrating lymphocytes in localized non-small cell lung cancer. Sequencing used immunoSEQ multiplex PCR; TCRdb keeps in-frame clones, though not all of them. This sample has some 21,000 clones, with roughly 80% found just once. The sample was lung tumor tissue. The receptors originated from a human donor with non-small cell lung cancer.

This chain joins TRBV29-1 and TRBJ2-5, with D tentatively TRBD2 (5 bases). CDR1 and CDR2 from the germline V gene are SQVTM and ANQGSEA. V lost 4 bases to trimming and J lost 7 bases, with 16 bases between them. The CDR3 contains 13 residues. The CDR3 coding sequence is TGCAGCGTTGTCGGACCCGACGGGGTGACCCAGTACTTC. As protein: CSVVGPDGVTQYF.

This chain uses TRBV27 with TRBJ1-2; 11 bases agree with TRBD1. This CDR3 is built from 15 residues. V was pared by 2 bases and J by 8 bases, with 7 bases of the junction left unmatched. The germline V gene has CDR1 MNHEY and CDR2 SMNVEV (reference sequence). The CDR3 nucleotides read TGTGCCAGCAGTTTACGCGGGACAGGGGGAGGCGGCTACACCTTC. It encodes CASSLRGTGGGGYTF.

The DNA for the CDR3 is TGTGCCAGCAGTCCAGACCGTCGTCCGTCGGGCTACACCTTC. Translation: CASSPDRRPSGYTF. This chain uses TRBV28 with TRBJ1-2; D gene unclear. The CDR3 totals 14 residues. Trimming cost V 5 bases and J 8 bases, with 18 bases left between them. Germline V lookup: CDR1 MDHEN, CDR2 SYDVKM.

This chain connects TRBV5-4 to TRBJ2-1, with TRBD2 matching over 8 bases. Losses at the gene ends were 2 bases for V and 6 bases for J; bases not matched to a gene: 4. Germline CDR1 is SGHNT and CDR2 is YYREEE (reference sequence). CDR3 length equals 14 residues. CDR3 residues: CASSLSGGPNEQFF. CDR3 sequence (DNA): TGTGCCAGCAGCTTAAGCGGGGGCCCCAATGAGCAGTTCTTC.

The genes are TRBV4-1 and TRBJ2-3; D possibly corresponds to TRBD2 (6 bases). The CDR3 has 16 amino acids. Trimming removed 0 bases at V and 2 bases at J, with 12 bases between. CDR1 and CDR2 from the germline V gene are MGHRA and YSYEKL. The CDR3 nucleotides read TGCGCCAGCAGCCAAGAAGACCCGGGAGTCACAGATACGCAGTATTTT. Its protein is CASSQEDPGVTDTQYF.

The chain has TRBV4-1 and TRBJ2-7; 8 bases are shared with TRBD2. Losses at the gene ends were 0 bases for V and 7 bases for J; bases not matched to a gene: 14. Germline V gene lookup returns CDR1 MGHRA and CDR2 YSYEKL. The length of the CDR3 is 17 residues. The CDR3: CASSQDLSGSDLLEQYF. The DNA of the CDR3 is TGCGCCAGCAGCCAAGATCTAAGCGGGAGTGATCTTCTAGAGCAGTACTTC.

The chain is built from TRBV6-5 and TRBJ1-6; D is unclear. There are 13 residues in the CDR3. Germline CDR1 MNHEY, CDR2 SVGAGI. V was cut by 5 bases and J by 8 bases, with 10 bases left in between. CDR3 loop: CASSSAADSPLHF. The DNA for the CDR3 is TGTGCCAGCAGTAGTGCAGCCGATTCACCCCTCCACTTT.

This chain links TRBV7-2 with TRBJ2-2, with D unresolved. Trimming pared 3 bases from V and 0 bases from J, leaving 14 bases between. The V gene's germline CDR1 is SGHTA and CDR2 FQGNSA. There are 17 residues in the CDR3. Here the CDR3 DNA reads TGTGCCAGCAGCTTCGAGGCGGTGGGATCGAACACCGGGGAGCTGTTTTTT. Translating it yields CASSFEAVGSNTGELFF.

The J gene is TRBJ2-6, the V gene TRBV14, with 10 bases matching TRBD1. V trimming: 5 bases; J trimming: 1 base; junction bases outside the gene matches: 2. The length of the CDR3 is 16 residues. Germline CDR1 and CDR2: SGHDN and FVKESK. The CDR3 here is CASSSGQGSGANVLTF. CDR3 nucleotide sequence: TGTGCCAGCAGCTCGGGACAGGGGTCTGGGGCCAACGTCCTGACTTTC.

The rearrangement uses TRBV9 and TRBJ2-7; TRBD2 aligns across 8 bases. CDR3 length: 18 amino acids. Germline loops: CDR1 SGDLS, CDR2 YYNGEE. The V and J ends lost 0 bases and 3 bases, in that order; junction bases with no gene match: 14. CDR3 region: CASSVAPHGGGLGYEQYF. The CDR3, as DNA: TGTGCCAGCAGCGTAGCCCCCCACGGGGGGGGCCTGGGCTACGAGCAGTACTTC.

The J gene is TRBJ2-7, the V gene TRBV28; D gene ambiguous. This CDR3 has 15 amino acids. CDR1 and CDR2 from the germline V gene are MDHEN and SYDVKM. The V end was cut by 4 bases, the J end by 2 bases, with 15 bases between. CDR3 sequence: CASSSPKKVTYEQYF. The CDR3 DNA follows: TGTGCCAGCAGTTCCCCCAAGAAGGTAACCTACGAGCAGTACTTC.

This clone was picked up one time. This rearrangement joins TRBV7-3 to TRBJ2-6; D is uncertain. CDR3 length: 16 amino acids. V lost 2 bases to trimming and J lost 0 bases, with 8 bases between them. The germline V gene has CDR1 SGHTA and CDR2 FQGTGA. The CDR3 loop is CASSLGLPSGANVLTF. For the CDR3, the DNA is TGTGCCAGCAGCTTAGGGCTTCCCTCTGGGGCCAACGTCCTGACTTTC.

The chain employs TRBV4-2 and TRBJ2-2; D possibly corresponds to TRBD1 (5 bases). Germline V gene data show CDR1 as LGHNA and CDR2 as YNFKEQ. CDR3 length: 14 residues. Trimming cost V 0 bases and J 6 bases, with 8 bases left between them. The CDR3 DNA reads TGTGCCAGCAGCCAAGAATGGACATCCGGGGAGCTGTTTTTT. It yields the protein CASSQEWTSGELFF.